This is a list of T cell receptor beta chains from one sample in a study of T-cell reconstitution after alpha-beta-depleted transplantation in children. TCRdb used MiXCR to reprocess the PCR reads, holding one entry per CDR3 protein. This table holds about 640,000 distinct CDR3 sequences, 13% found once. Source: PBMCs, mostly from graft donor cells, taken 360 days after TCRalphabeta/CD19-depleted stem cell transplant. These receptors originate from a male patient between 5 and 17 years old who had a stem cell transplant for acute myeloid leukemia, so the T cells may come from the graft donor. Both conserved end residues are trimmed from each CDR3. D genes are given only for firm matches.

V	J	length	D	CDR3
TRBV11-1	TRBJ2-7	15	TRBD1	ASSLAATGSYSYEQY
TRBV4-3	TRBJ2-3	12	-	ASSLSSSTDTQY
TRBV28	TRBJ2-1	10	-	AIQRGGNEQF
TRBV12-3/TRBV12-4	TRBJ2-3	13	-	ASTPRATGLDTQY
TRBV27	TRBJ2-5	10	-	AVGRTQETQY
TRBV19	TRBJ2-6	11	-	ATGYSGANVLT
TRBV12-3/TRBV12-4	TRBJ2-7	13	TRBD1	ASSYTGQVSYEQY
TRBV15	TRBJ2-7	9	-	ATGASYEQY
TRBV28	TRBJ2-7	13	TRBD2	ASRLAGTSGYEQY
TRBV5-1	TRBJ2-1	12	TRBD2	ASSLTSGENEQF
TRBV2	TRBJ2-7	9	-	ASSEVYEQY
TRBV5-1	TRBJ2-6	11	-	ASKSGGANVLT
TRBV20-1	TRBJ2-7	9	TRBD2	SAMRESEQY
TRBV11-2	TRBJ2-4	16	-	ASSLESQGPGTKNIQY
TRBV29-1	TRBJ2-3	15	TRBD2	SVSPGPGLARTDTQY
TRBV6-2/TRBV6-3	TRBJ2-5	14	-	ASSALGRRSLETQY
TRBV14	TRBJ1-4	12	-	ASSQRDRGEKLF
TRBV11-1	TRBJ2-7	13	TRBD2	ASSLMALAGDEQY
TRBV5-1	TRBJ2-1	13	TRBD2	ASSLSGATNNEQF
TRBV29-1	TRBJ2-5	12	TRBD2	SVGLAGVRETQY
TRBV6-1	TRBJ2-7	14	-	ASSTQTSAPIYEQY
TRBV21-1	TRBJ2-1	11	-	ASSTSDYNEQF
TRBV7-2	TRBJ2-1	14	-	ASSYRSGNGYNEQF
TRBV24-1	TRBJ2-1	16	TRBD2	ATSDFGGASGRNNEQF
TRBV20-1	TRBJ2-7	14	-	SARVPWDTPTSSHY
TRBV12-3/TRBV12-4	TRBJ2-5	13	-	ASSSQGLAQETQY